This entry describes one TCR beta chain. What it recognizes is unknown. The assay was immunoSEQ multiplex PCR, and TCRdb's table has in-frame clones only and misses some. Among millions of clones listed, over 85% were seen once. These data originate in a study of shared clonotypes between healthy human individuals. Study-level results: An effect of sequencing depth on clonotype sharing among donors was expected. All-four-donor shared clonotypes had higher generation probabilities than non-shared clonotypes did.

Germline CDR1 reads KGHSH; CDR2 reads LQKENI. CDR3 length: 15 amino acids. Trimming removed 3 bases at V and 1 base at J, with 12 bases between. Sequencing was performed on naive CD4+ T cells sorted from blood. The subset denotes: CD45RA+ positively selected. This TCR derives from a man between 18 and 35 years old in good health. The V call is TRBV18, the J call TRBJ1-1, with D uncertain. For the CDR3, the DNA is TGTGCCAGCTCACCCATCCCCGGGGAGAACACTGAAGCTTTCTTT. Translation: CASSPIPGENTEAFF.